The subject of this entry is one TCR beta chain. This specimen comes from a study of technical replicates of blood from a handful of donors. The protocol was immunoSEQ multiplex PCR, while the TCRdb copy is restricted to in-frame clones and leaves out a portion. The sample lists 65,000 to 85,000 clones, around 94% occurring once. Trimming pared 0 bases from V and 0 bases from J, leaving 9 bases between. CDR1 MGHRA and CDR2 YSYEKL come from the germline V gene. This CDR3 spans 15 amino acids. The rearrangement uses TRBV4-1 and TRBJ2-7, with D possibly being TRBD1 (6 bases). The sequence came from a human donor in good health. Sequenced: T cells isolated from PBMCs. The CDR3 sequence: CASSQEGTSSYEQYF. As DNA, the CDR3 is TGCGCCAGCAGCCAAGAAGGGACAAGCTCCTACGAGCAGTACTTC.